The T cell receptor (beta chain) under discussion was sequenced for a study of cytomegalovirus exposure and HLA in healthy donors. This CDR3 is 15 amino acids long. Deletions cut 7 bases from V and 3 bases from J, with 18 bases between. CDR1 and CDR2 (germline): LGHNA, YNFKEQ. The primer mix had 60 Vbeta and 13 Jbeta primers. Profiled with immunoSEQ multiplex PCR; TCRdb holds only in-frame clones, not every one. The repertoire consists of fewer than 150,000 clones, with approximately 80% occurring once and the leading ten covering almost 4%. This clone was detected only a few times. As yet, its antigen is unknown. Study observations and caveats: Available immune exposure information was restricted to CMV serostatus only. Most sequenced TCRs were rare (though some public TCRs occurred in many donors).

The sequence was obtained from a man younger than 30 in good health and CMV-seronegative. Sequences were obtained from PBMCs. This rearrangement joins TRBV4-2 to TRBJ1-2, with D possibly being TRBD1 (5 bases). CDR3: CASNLGQAGHYGYTF. The CDR3 DNA follows: TGTGCCAGCAACCTAGGGCAGGCAGGGCACTATGGCTACACCTTC.